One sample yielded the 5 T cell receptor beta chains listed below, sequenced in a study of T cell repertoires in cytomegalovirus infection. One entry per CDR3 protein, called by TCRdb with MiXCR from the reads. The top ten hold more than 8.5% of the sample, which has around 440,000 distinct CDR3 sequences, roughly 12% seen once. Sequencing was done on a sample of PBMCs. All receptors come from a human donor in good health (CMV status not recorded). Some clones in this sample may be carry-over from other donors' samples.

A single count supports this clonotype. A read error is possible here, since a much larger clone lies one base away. The CDR3, as DNA: TGCAGAGCTGGATCAAGTACCTATGGCTACACCTTC. Translating gives CRAGSSTYGYTF. This chain connects TRBV20-1 to TRBJ1-2; D unclear. Germline V gene lookup returns CDR1 DFQATT and CDR2 SNEGSKA (reference sequence). This CDR3 has 12 residues.

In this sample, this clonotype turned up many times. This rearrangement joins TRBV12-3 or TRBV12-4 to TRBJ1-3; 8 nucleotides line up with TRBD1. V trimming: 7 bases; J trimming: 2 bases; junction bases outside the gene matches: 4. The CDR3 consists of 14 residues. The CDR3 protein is CASNPTGAGNTIYF. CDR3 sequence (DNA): TGTGCCAGCAACCCGACAGGGGCTGGAAACACCATATATTTT.

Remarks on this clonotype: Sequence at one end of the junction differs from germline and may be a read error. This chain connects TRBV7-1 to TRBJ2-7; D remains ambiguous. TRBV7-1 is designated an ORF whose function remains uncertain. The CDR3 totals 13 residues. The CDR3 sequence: CASSRVPQHERYF. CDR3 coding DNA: TGTGCCAGCAGTAGGGTTCCCCAACACGAGCGGTACTTC.

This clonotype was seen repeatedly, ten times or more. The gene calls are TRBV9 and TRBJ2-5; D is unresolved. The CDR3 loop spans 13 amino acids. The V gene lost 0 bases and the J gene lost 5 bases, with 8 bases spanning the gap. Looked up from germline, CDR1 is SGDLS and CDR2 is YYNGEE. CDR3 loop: CASSVGMVETQYF. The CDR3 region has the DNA TGTGCCAGCAGCGTAGGGATGGTCGAGACCCAGTACTTC.

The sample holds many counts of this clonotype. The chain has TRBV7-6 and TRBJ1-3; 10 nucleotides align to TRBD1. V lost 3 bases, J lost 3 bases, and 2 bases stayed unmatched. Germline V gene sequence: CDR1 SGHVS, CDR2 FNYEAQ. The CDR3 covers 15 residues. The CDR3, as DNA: TGTGCCAGCAGCTTGACAGGGGGCGGTGGAAACACCATATATTTT. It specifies CASSLTGGGGNTIYF.